This TCR beta chain emerged from a study of shared clonotypes between healthy human individuals. General observations from the study: Blood was the only sampled material, and tissue repertoires likely differ. In the sorted subsets, rarefaction showed sequencing was incomplete despite large depth.

Germline V gives CDR1 SGHRS, CDR2 YFSETQ. CDR3 length: 12 residues. Trimming left V 4 bases short and J 8 bases short, with 12 bases between. The authors' processing: ImmunoSEQ supplied junction-only sequences lacking quality scores, so filtering was different. Assay: immunoSEQ multiplex PCR; the TCRdb copy retains only in-frame clones and omits some. The DNA gave D and trimming, while V, J and clone size come from that table. The top ten hold nearly 25% of the sample, which has approximately 740,000 clones, nearly 95% seen once. The naive CD8 fraction comprised CD45RO-negative cells positively selected for CCR7 and excluded terminally differentiated effector memory CD45RA+ cells. Healthy adults negative for HIV, lacking recent acute infections or vaccinations, served as donors. Concerning this clone: Antigen unknown.

This receptor was taken from a man under 40 in good health. The sample was naive CD8+ T cells sorted from blood. The chain is built from TRBV5-1 and TRBJ1-1; D is uncertain. CDR3 residues: CASSGEGEEAFF. DNA for the CDR3: TGCGCCAGCAGCGGAGAAGGAGAGGAAGCTTTCTTT. Based on the CDR3 plus reference TRBV5-1 and TRBJ1-1, the full variable domain is KAGVTQTPRYLIKTRGQQVTLSCSPISGHRSVSWYQQTPGQGLQFLFEYFSETQRNKGNFPGRFSGRQFSNSRSEMNVSTLELGDSALYLCASSGEGEEAFFGQGTRLTVV.